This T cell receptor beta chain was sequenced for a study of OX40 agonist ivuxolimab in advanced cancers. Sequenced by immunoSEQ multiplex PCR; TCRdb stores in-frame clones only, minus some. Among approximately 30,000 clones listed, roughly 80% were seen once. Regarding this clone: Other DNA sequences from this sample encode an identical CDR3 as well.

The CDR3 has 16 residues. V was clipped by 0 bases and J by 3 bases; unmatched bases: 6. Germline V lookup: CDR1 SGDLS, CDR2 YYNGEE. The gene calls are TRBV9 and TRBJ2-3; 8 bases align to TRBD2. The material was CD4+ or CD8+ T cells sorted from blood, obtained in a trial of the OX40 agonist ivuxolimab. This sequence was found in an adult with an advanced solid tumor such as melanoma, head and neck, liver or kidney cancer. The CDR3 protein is CASSVAGGGRTDTQYF. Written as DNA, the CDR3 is TGTGCCAGCAGCGTAGCCGGGGGCGGGAGGACAGATACGCAGTATTTT.